The 4 T cell receptor beta chains below all came from one sample that was sequenced in a study of shared clonotypes between healthy human individuals. Using immunoSEQ multiplex PCR, the repertoire was profiled, and TCRdb retains in-frame clones only, with some absent. Here the sample spans around 2.3 million clones, almost 96% being singletons. Input material: naive CD4+ T cells sorted from blood. Specified subset: CD45RA+ positively selected. These receptors were taken from a man between 18 and 35 years old in good health.

The chain couples TRBV5-6 to TRBJ1-3, with D uncertain. Trimming left V 6 bases short and J 4 bases short, with 11 bases between. Germline assignment: CDR1 SGHDT and CDR2 YYEEEE. CDR3 length: 13 amino acids. CDR3 sequence (DNA): TGTGCCAGCACGCCTGGATTCGGAAACACCATATATTTT. It is translated as CASTPGFGNTIYF.

A remark on this clone: Additional DNA sequences in this sample encode the identical CDR3. This rearrangement joins TRBV18 to TRBJ2-2; D is unresolved. Trimming removed 1 base from V and 6 bases from J, with 3 bases in between. Per germline, CDR1 KGHSH and CDR2 LQKENI. The CDR3 is 12 amino acids. CDR3 residues: CASSPQAGELFF. CDR3 nucleotides: TGTGCCAGCTCACCACAGGCCGGGGAGCTGTTTTTT.

The genes are TRBV2 and TRBJ2-7, with a weak D call TRBD2 (5 bases). CDR3 length: 13 amino acids. Per the germline V gene, CDR1 is SNHLY and CDR2 is FYNNEI. Trimming left V 4 bases short and J 6 bases short, with 13 bases between. The CDR3 spells CASSVVEGLEQYF. In nucleotides, the CDR3 is TGTGCCAGCAGTGTGGTAGAAGGACTCGAGCAGTACTTC.

The count of this clone is one. V usage is TRBV7-2 and J usage is TRBJ2-7; TRBD1 agrees at 10 bases. With 5 bases clipped from V and 4 bases from J, the junction kept 8 bases outside the gene matches. In germline, CDR1 is SGHTA, CDR2 FQGNSA. CDR3 length: 15 residues. The CDR3 reads CASSHTTGGLYEQYF. DNA of the CDR3: TGTGCCAGCAGCCACACGACAGGGGGCTTGTACGAGCAGTACTTC.